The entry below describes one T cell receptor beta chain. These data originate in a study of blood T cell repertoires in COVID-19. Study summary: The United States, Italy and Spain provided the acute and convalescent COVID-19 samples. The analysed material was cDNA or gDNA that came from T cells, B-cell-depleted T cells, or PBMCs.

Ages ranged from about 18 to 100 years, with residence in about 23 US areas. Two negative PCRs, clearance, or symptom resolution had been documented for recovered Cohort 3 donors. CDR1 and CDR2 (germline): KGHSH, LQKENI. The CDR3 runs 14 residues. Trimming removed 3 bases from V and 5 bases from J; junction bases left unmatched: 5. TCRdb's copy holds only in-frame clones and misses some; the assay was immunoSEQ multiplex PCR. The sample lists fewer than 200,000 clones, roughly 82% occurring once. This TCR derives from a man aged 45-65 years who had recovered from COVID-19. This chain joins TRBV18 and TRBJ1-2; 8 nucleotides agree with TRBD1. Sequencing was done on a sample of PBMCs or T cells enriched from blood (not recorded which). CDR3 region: CASSPLRTGYGYTF. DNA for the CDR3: TGTGCCAGCTCACCTTTACGGACAGGGTATGGCTACACCTTC. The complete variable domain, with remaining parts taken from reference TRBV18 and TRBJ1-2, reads NAGVMQNPRHLVRRRGQEARLRCSPMKGHSHVYWYRQLPEEGLKFMVYLQKENIIDESGMPKERFSAEFPKEGPSILRIQQVVRGDSAAYFCASSPLRTGYGYTFGSGTRLTVV.